This TCR beta chain derives from a study of CD8 T cells in ankylosing spondylitis (dated by TCRdb to between 2016 and 2019). General notes on the study: T cell receptor beta repertoires were profiled in healthy donors and ankylosing spondylitis patients so that disease-linked TCR variants could be found. The whole study cohort included 108 healthy donors and under 30 ankylosing spondylitis patients. Peripheral blood was sampled, and synovial fluid was also collected from ankylosing spondylitis patients. The study at large found these results: The disease-linked clones were reported to be significantly enriched in matched synovial fluid samples from ankylosing spondylitis patients. A TCR beta motif of about 8 highly homologous amino acid variants appeared characteristic of blood from ankylosing spondylitis patients. Some motif variants had previously been reported in the synovial fluid and blood of reactive arthritis patients, which suggests shared mechanisms of disease initiation. The disease-linked clones showed a CD8+ phenotype and occurred at relatively low frequencies in peripheral blood.

Instrument used: Illumina HiSeq 2500. TCR beta libraries were prepared by quantitative 5'-RACE with molecular barcodes. In the authors' own workflow: Disease-linked TCR variants were identified with a new computational method built on a probabilistic model of VDJ rearrangement. TCRdb reprocessed the public reads (quality trimming at Q25 with fastp, clone calling with MiXCR) and kept in-frame beta chains. Each entry is one CDR3 protein sequence, shown with its most common DNA and genes. TCRdb, not the original authors, processed these V and J calls. This sample lists around 300,000 distinct CDR3 sequences; less than 25% were detected once. The ten biggest clones cover roughly 3.6% of the sample. This clonotype appeared a few times. Its antigen is currently not known. No base quality values were provided; no much bigger clone lies one nucleotide off. V is trimmed back by 5 bases and J by 4 bases, and the junction contains 12 bases that no gene match accounts for. CDR3 length: 16 amino acids, cysteine to phenylalanine. Kept here is only the CDR3 DNA, which spans 48 bases and is read in frame from base 1. The CDR1 and CDR2 encoded by the germline V gene (reference sequence) are MNHEY and SMNVEV.

The source material was blood, either unsorted or a sorted T cell fraction (not recorded which). Here the chain combines TRBV27 and TRBJ2-3; the central 7 bases match TRBD2. The TCR sequence derives from a female donor with ankylosing spondylitis or in good health (not recorded which). The CDR3 reads as follows: CASSPLLAGASDTQYF. The base sequence is TGTGCCAGCAGTCCCCTTCTGGCGGGAGCATCAGATACGCAGTATTTT.